These 12 T cell receptor beta chains were sequenced from one sample in a study of blood T cell repertoires in COVID-19. The assay was immunoSEQ multiplex PCR, and TCRdb's table has in-frame clones only and misses some. The sample includes 150,000 to 180,000 clones, 75% to 90% of them seen just once. The sample consisted of peripheral blood. The receptors shown here come from a woman aged 65 to 85 with acute or convalescent COVID-19.

The V gene is TRBV12-3 or TRBV12-4, the J gene TRBJ1-2, with D possibly matching TRBD1 (5 bases). The CDR3 sequence is 12 residues long. The ends were cut back, 1 base at V and 9 bases at J, with 9 bases in the middle. The CDR3 spells CASSLGGASYTF. The CDR3 DNA reads TGTGCCAGCAGTTTAGGGGGCGCGAGCTACACCTTC.

The chain carries TRBV7-2 and TRBJ1-2, with no clear D. The CDR3 runs 12 residues. CDR1 is SGHTA, CDR2 FQGNSA, per germline. V was pared by 1 base and J by 7 bases, with 7 bases between. The CDR3 is CASSLDGRGYTF. The CDR3 region has the DNA TGTGCCAGCAGCTTAGATGGCCGTGGCTACACCTTC.

The rearrangement links TRBV6-1 to TRBJ1-5; possible D gene TRBD1, 5 bases. CDR1 and CDR2 (germline): MNHNS, SASEGT. The germline V and J ends were trimmed by 2 bases and 3 bases, with 11 bases remaining between them. The CDR3 totals 15 residues. The CDR3 region is CASSETRAFNQPQHF. The CDR3 DNA sequence: TGTGCCAGCAGTGAAACCAGGGCCTTCAATCAGCCCCAGCATTTT.

The V gene is TRBV7-2, the J gene TRBJ1-5; TRBD1 is a possible D gene (6 bases). Germline-derived CDR1 and CDR2 are SGHTA and FQGNSA. The CDR3 sequence is 15 residues long. With 1 base removed from V and 4 bases from J, the gap between germline ends came to 11 bases. CDR3 amino acids: CASSLDGTPNQPQHF. The CDR3 DNA reads TGTGCCAGCAGCTTAGACGGGACACCGAATCAGCCCCAGCATTTT.

The CDR3 DNA sequence: TGCAGTGCTAGTCTTCTCCCGGGACAGGGGATTGAAAAACTGTTTTTT. Translated, it gives CSASLLPGQGIEKLFF. This rearrangement joins TRBV20-1 to TRBJ1-4, with TRBD1 matching 10 bases. CDR1 and CDR2 from the germline V gene are DFQATT and SNEGSKA (reference sequence). The CDR3 is 16 amino acids. With 3 bases clipped from V and 7 bases from J, the junction kept 11 bases outside the gene matches.

V usage is TRBV7-9 and J usage is TRBJ2-1; TRBD2 matches at 11 bases. V was pared by 0 bases and J by 3 bases, with 4 bases of the junction left unmatched. Germline CDR1 reads SEHNR; CDR2 reads FQNEAQ (reference sequence). This CDR3 has 17 amino acids. CDR3 protein: CASSLATSGGLYNEQFF. As DNA, the CDR3 is TGTGCCAGCAGCTTAGCAACTAGCGGGGGCCTCTACAATGAGCAGTTCTTC. The full variable domain, its missing parts supplied by reference TRBV7-9 and TRBJ2-1, is DTGVSQNPRHKITKRGQNVTFRCDPISEHNRLYWYRQTLGQGPEFLTYFQNEAQLEKSRLLSDRFSAERPKGSFSTLEIQRTEQGDSAMYLCASSLATSGGLYNEQFFGPGTRLTVL.

The J gene is TRBJ1-2, the V gene TRBV9; D may be TRBD1 (6 bases). The germline V gene has CDR1 SGDLS and CDR2 YYNGEE. This CDR3 has 12 residues. V dropped 3 bases and J dropped 12 bases, with 15 bases sitting between them. The chain's CDR3 is CASSAPRQVDTF. CDR3 DNA: TGTGCCAGCAGCGCCCCTAGACAGGTCGACACCTTC.

The CDR3 region is CAISGTGDNQPQHF. In DNA form, the CDR3 reads TGTGCCATCAGTGGAACAGGGGACAATCAGCCCCAGCATTTT. The J gene is TRBJ1-5, the V gene TRBV10-3; 7 positions match TRBD1. The CDR3 covers 14 residues. Germline V gene lookup returns CDR1 ENHRY and CDR2 SYGVKD. V dropped 4 bases and J dropped 3; count of bases not matched to a gene: 3.

The chain uses TRBV6-5 and TRBJ2-5, with D possibly matching TRBD1 (5 bases). The germline V and J ends were trimmed by 5 bases and 6 bases, with 16 bases remaining between them. The CDR3 length is 14 residues. Germline assignment: CDR1 MNHEY and CDR2 SVGAGI. CDR3 coding DNA: TGTGCCAGCAGTCCCCGGAGCAGGGCGCAGACCCAGTACTTC. This codes for CASSPRSRAQTQYF.

The chain is built from TRBV7-2 and TRBJ2-7; TRBD2 matches 10 bases. The CDR3 totals 14 residues. The ends lost 3 bases at V and 6 bases at J; junction bases unmatched: 5. Germline CDR1 reads SGHTA; CDR2 reads FQGNSA. DNA of the CDR3: TGTGCCAGCAGCTTGACTAGCGGGTTTGGCGAGCAGTACTTC. Translation gives CASSLTSGFGEQYF.

This clone was detected ten times or more. The chain combines TRBV7-8 with TRBJ1-2, with a weak D call TRBD1 (6 bases). Germline values: CDR1 SGHVS, CDR2 FQNEAQ. V lost 0 bases and J lost 1, with 15 bases in between. The CDR3 has 17 amino acids. In DNA form, the CDR3 reads TGTGCCAGCAGCTTAGCGGTCTACCCACAGGGTAACTATGGCTACACCTTC. It encodes CASSLAVYPQGNYGYTF. The full variable domain, its missing parts supplied by reference TRBV7-8 and TRBJ1-2, is GAGVSQSPRYKVAKRGQDVALRCDPISGHVSLFWYQQALGQGPEFLTYFQNEAQLDKSGLPSDRFFAERPEGSVSTLKIQRTQQEDSAVYLCASSLAVYPQGNYGYTFGSGTRLTVV.

The chain combines TRBV3-1 (or the pseudogene TRBV3-2) with TRBJ1-6; D is unresolved. Trimming shortened V by 0 bases and J by 7 bases, and 13 bases separated the two germline ends. This CDR3 has 16 residues. Germline V lookup: CDR1 LGHDT, CDR2 YNNKEL (reference sequence). The CDR3 here is CASSQESGQINSPLHF. The CDR3 coding sequence is TGTGCCAGCAGCCAAGAAAGCGGCCAGATCAATTCACCCCTCCACTTT.